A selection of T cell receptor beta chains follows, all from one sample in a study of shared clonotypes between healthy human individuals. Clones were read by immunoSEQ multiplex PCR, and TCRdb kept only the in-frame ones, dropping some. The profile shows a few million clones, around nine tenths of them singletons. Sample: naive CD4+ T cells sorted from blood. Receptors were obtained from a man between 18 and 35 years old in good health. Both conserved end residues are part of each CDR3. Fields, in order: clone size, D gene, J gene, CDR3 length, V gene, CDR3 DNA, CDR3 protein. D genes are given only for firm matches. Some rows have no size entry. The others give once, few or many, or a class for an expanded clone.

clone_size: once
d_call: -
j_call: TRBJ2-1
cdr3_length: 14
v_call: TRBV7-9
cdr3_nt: TGTGCCAGCAGCTTCACAGGGACGGCCAATGAGCAGTTCTTC
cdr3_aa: CASSFTGTANEQFF

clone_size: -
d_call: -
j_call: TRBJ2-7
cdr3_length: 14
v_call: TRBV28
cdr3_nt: TGTGCCAGCAGTGCAGGACAGAACTCCTACGAGCAGTACTTC
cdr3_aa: CASSAGQNSYEQYF

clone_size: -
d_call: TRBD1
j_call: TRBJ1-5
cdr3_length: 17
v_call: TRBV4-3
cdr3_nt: TGCGCCAGCAGCCAAGATCGAGGGGGCCGTAGCAATCAGCCCCAGCATTTT
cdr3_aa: CASSQDRGGRSNQPQHF

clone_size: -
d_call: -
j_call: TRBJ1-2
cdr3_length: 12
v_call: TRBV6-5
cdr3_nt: TGTGCCAGCAGTTATCGGAGCTATGGCTACACCTTC
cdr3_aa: CASSYRSYGYTF

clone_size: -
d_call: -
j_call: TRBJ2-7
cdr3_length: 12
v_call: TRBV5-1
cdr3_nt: TGCGCCAGCAGCCCCCGGGAAGACGAGCAGTACTTC
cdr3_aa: CASSPREDEQYF

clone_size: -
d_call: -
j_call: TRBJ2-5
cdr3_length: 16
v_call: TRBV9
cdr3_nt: TGTGCCAGCAGCCGAGGGACGAGGGGCCAGCGGGAGACCCAGTACTTC
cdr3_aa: CASSRGTRGQRETQYF

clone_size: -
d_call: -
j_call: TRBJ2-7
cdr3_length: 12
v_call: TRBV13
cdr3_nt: TGTGCCAGCAGCTGGGGAAACTACGAGCAGTACTTC
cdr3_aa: CASSWGNYEQYF

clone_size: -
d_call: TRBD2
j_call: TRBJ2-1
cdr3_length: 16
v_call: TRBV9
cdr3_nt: TGTGCCAGCAGCCCCCAACGGGCGGGAGCCGGACATGAGCAGTTCTTC
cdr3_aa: CASSPQRAGAGHEQFF

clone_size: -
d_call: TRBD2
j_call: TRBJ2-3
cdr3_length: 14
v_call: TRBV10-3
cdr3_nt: TGTGCCACAGGGGGACTAGCGGACACAGATACGCAGTATTTT
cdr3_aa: CATGGLADTDTQYF

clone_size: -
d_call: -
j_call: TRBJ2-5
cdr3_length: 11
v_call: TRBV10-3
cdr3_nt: TGTGCCATCAGCGCACAAGAGACCCAGTACTTC
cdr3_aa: CAISAQETQYF

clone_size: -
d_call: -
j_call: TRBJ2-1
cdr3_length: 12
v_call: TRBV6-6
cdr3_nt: TGTGCCAGCGGTGAGTTCGAAAATGAGCAGTTCTTC
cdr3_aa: CASGEFENEQFF

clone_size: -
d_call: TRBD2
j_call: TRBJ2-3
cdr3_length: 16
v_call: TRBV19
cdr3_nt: TGTGCCAGTAGGCAACCGGGACTAGGGTTTCCAGATACGCAGTATTTT
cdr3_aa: CASRQPGLGFPDTQYF

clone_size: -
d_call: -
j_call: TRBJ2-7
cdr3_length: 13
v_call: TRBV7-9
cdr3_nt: TGTGCCAGCAGCTCCGGGCCCCTGCGGGAGCAGTACTTC
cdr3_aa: CASSSGPLREQYF

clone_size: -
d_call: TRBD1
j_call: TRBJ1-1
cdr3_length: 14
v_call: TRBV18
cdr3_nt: TGTGCCAGCTCACCACTCGGGACAGGGACTGAAGCTTTCTTT
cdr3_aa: CASSPLGTGTEAFF

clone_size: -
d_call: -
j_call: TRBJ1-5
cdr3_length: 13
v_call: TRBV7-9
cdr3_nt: TGTGCCAGCAGCGCCGAGAGCAATCAGCCCCAGCATTTT
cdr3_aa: CASSAESNQPQHF

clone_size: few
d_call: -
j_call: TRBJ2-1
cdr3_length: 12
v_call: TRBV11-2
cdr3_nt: TGTGCCAGCAGCATGGGTGGGAATGAGCAGTTCTTC
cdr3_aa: CASSMGGNEQFF

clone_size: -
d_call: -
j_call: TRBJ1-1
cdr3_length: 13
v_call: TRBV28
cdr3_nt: TGTGCCACCGATGCGAATATGAACACTGAAGCTTTCTTT
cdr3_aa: CATDANMNTEAFF

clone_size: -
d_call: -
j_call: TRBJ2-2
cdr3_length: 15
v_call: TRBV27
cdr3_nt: TGTGCCAGCAGTCAAAGCGGCTCGAACACCGGGGAGCTGTTTTTT
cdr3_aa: CASSQSGSNTGELFF

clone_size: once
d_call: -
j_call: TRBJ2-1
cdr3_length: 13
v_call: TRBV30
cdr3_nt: TGTGCCTGGAGTGTTTCACAGGACAATGAGCAGTTCTTC
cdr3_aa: CAWSVSQDNEQFF

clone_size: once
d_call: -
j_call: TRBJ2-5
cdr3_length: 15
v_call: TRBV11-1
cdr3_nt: TGTGCCAGCAGCTCTCGGGCAGCCGGCCAAGAGACCCAGTACTTC
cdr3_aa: CASSSRAAGQETQYF

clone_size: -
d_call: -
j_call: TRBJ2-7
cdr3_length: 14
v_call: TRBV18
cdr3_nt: TGTGCCAGCTCACCAGGGCAAGGGACCTACGAGCAGTACTTC
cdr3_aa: CASSPGQGTYEQYF

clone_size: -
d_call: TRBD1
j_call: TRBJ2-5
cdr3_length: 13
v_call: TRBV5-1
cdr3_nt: TGCGCCAGCAGCTCTCCAGGGGGCGCGACCCAGTACTTC
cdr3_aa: CASSSPGGATQYF

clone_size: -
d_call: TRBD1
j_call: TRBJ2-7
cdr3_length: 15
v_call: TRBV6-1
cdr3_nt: TGTGCCAGCAGCACCGGGACAGGGACATCCTACGAGCAGTACTTC
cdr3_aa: CASSTGTGTSYEQYF

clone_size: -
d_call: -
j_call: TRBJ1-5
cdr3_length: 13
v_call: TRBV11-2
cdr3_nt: TGTGCCAGCAGAGGACAGATCAATCAGCCCCAGCATTTT
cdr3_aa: CASRGQINQPQHF

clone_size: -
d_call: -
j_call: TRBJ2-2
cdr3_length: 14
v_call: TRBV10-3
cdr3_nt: TGTGCCATCAGTGAGTCGAGGGGGACCGGGGAGCTGTTTTTT
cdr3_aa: CAISESRGTGELFF

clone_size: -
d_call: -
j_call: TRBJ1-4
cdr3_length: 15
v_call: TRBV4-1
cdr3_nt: TGCGCCAGCAGCCAATTTCGGACGGATAATGAAAAACTGTTTTTT
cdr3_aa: CASSQFRTDNEKLFF

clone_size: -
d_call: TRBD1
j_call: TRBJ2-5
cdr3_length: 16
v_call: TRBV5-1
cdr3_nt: TGCGCCAGCAGCGCGAGACCGGGACAGGGGGCAGAGACCCAGTACTTC
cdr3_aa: CASSARPGQGAETQYF

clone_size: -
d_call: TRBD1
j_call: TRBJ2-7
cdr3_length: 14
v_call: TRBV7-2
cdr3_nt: TGTGCCAGCAGCCGACAGGGAAATCTCTACGAGCAGTACTTC
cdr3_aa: CASSRQGNLYEQYF

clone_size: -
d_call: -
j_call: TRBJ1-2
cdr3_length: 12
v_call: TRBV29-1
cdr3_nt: TGCAGCGTGGGCGGACACGGCTATGGCTACACCTTC
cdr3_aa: CSVGGHGYGYTF

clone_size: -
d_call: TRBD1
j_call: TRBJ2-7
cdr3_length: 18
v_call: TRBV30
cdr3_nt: TGTGCCTGGGAGACCGGGAACAGGGGCCTAATGAGCTCCTACGAGCAGTACTTC
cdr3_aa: CAWETGNRGLMSSYEQYF

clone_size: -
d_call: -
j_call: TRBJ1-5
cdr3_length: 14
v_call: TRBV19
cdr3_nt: TGTGCCAGTAGTATTGAGGGAGGGGCTCAGCCCCAGCATTTT
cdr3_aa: CASSIEGGAQPQHF

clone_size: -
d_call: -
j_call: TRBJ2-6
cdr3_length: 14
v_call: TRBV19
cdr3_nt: TGTGCCAGTAGTATCGGCTCTGGGGCCAACGTCCTGACTTTC
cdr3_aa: CASSIGSGANVLTF

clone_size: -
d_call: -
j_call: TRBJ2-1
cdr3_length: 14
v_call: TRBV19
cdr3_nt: TGTGCCTCCTCCGGTGGGCTGAGCGGGAATGAGCAGTTCTTC
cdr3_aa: CASSGGLSGNEQFF

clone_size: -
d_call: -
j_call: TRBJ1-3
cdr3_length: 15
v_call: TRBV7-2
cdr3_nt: TGTGCCAGCAGCTTGTCTGGTCTCTCTGGAAACACCATATATTTT
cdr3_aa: CASSLSGLSGNTIYF

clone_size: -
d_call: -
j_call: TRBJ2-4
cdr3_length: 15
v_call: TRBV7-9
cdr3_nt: TGTGCCAGCAGCTTAGCAGCGCAGGGAAGAAACATTCAGTACTTC
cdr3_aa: CASSLAAQGRNIQYF

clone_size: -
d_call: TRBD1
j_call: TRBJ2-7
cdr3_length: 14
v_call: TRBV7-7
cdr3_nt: TGTGCTAGCAGCTTCTGGACAGGGGACTACGAGCAGTACTTC
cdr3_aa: CASSFWTGDYEQYF

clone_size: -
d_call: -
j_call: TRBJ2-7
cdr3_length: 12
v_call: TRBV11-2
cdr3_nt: TGTGCCAGCACCTCGGGAAGCTACGAGCAGTACTTC
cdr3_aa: CASTSGSYEQYF

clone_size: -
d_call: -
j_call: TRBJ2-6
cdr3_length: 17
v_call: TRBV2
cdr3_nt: TGTGCCAGCACATCGGGCAGTCCAAGCGCTGGGGTCAACGTCCTGACTTTC
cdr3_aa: CASTSGSPSAGVNVLTF

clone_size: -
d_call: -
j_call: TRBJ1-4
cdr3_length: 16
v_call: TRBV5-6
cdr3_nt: TGTGCCAGCAGCGCCGGGACAAAATCAACTAATGAAAAACTGTTTTTT
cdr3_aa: CASSAGTKSTNEKLFF

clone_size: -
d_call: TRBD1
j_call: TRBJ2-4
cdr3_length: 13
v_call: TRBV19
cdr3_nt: TGTGCCAGTAGGGGGACAGGGGGAAACATTCAGTACTTC
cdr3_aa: CASRGTGGNIQYF

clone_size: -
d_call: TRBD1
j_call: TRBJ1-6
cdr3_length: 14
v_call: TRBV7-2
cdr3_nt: TGTGCCAGCAGCCCCAACAGGGGCAGTTCACCCCTCCACTTT
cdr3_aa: CASSPNRGSSPLHF

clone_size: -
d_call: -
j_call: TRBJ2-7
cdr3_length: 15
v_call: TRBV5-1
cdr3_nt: TGCGCCAGCAGCCCCTCGGGTCTAAGCTCCTACGAGCAGTACTTC
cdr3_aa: CASSPSGLSSYEQYF

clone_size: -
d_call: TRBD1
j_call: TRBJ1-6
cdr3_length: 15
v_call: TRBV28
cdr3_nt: TGTGCCAGCAACACCGGGACAGGGGATAATTCACCCCTCCACTTT
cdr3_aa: CASNTGTGDNSPLHF

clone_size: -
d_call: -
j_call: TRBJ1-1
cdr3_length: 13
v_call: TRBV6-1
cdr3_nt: TGTGCCAGCCAGAGGGGATTGAACACTGAAGCTTTCTTT
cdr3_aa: CASQRGLNTEAFF

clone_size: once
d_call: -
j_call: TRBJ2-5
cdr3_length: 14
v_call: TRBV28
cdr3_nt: TGTGCCAGCAGGTTCCAGAGCAGCGCGGAGACCCAGTACTTC
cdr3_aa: CASRFQSSAETQYF

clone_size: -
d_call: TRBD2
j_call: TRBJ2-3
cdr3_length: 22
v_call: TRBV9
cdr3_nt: TGTGCCAGCAGCGTGGCCATAATACCTACTAGCGGGGGGGCCAAGGCCTCAGATACGCAGTATTTT
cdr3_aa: CASSVAIIPTSGGAKASDTQYF